These 21 T cell receptor beta chains were all obtained from the same sample, sequenced in a study of cytomegalovirus exposure and HLA in healthy donors. The PCR was carried out with 60 Vbeta primers and 13 Jbeta primers. Profiling relied on immunoSEQ multiplex PCR, and the TCRdb table lists in-frame clones only, not all of them. The sample shows around 100,000 clones, over 65% of them seen only once. The material sequenced was PBMCs. The receptors were sampled from a middle-aged woman in good health and CMV-seropositive.

This clone was picked up a small number of times. This chain uses TRBV25-1 with TRBJ2-1, with D perhaps matching TRBD2 (6 bases). CDR1 is MGHDK, CDR2 SYGVNS, per germline. The CDR3 consists of 15 residues. Trimming took 5 bases from V and 4 from J, leaving 15 bases between them. The DNA for the CDR3 is TGTGCCAGCAGTCAGCATAGCGGCGTATACAATGAGCAGTTCTTC. This sequence encodes CASSQHSGVYNEQFF.

The chain uses TRBV6-6 and TRBJ2-1; TRBD2 matches 10 bases. The CDR3 covers 15 residues. Germline trimming cut 2 bases from V and 9 bases from J; bases unmatched to any gene: 7. Germline CDR1 and CDR2: MNHNY and SVGAGI (reference sequence). CDR3 sequence: CASSYASGGTSEQFF. Here the CDR3 DNA reads TGTGCCAGCAGTTACGCTAGCGGGGGCACAAGTGAGCAGTTCTTC.

With regard to this clone: This sample also contains other DNA sequences that code for the same CDR3. J is TRBJ2-3 and V is TRBV7-2, with TRBD2 matching over 8 bases. The CDR3 consists of 13 residues. Looked up from germline, CDR1 is SGHTA and CDR2 is FQGNSA. V lost 2 bases, J lost 5 bases, and 0 bases stayed unmatched. CDR3 region: CASSLRGGDTQYF. In DNA form, the CDR3 reads TGTGCCAGCAGCTTACGGGGGGGAGATACGCAGTATTTT.

This CDR3 reads CASGSHLTSGAGANVLTF. In DNA form, the CDR3 reads TGTGCTAGTGGTTCACACCTCACCTCAGGGGCTGGGGCCAACGTCCTGACTTTC. This chain connects TRBV12-5 to TRBJ2-6; tentatively, D is TRBD1 (6 bases). The germline V and J ends were trimmed by 4 bases and 2 bases, with 18 bases remaining between them. Germline V gene sequence: CDR1 LGHNT, CDR2 FRNRAP. This CDR3 has 18 residues. Combining the CDR3 with reference TRBV12-5 and TRBJ2-6 gives the whole variable domain DARVTQTPRHKVTEMGQEVTMRCQPILGHNTVFWYRQTMMQGLELLAYFRNRAPLDDSGMPKDRFSAEMPDATLATLKIQPSEPRDSAVYFCASGSHLTSGAGANVLTFGAGSRLTVL.

The V and J genes are TRBV7-6 and TRBJ1-5; D unclear. CDR3 length: 13 residues. Between the trimmed V and J ends, which lost 1 base and 6 bases, there was a span of 7 bases. CDR1 is SGHVS and CDR2 is FNYEAQ in the germline V gene. The CDR3 sequence: CASSLGRGQPQHF. The CDR3, as DNA: TGTGCCAGCAGCTTAGGACGGGGTCAGCCCCAGCATTTT.

The chain joins TRBV7-9 to TRBJ1-1, with D hard to call. The CDR3 length is 14 residues. Trimming cost V 1 base and J 2 bases, with 8 bases left between them. Germline-derived CDR1 and CDR2 are SEHNR and FQNEAQ (reference sequence). CDR3 in DNA: TGTGCCAGCAGCTTAGTCTCTGTTAACACTGAAGCTTTCTTT. Amino acids: CASSLVSVNTEAFF.

The chain has TRBV14 and TRBJ2-7; D is unclear. The CDR3 covers 14 residues. Germline V gene data show CDR1 as SGHDN and CDR2 as FVKESK. Trimming removed 2 bases at V and 3 bases at J, with 11 bases between. The CDR3 reads CASSQTNSNYEQYF. The CDR3 nucleotides read TGTGCCAGCAGCCAAACCAACTCAAACTACGAGCAGTACTTC.

Judged by abundance, this clone is medium-sized. The rearrangement links TRBV25-1 to TRBJ1-4; 9 nucleotides match TRBD1. J gave up 8 bases and V 7 bases, and 5 bases lay outside the gene matches. CDR1 is MGHDK, CDR2 SYGVNS, per germline. There are 13 residues in the CDR3. The CDR3 loop reads CASNRGRGEKLFF. For the CDR3, the DNA is TGTGCCAGCAACAGGGGGCGAGGAGAAAAACTGTTTTTT.

This clone was seen just once. The chain combines TRBV7-6 with TRBJ1-3; D is unclear. The CDR3 has 12 residues. CDR1 and CDR2 (germline): SGHVS, FNYEAQ. V was trimmed by 5 bases and J by 7 bases, leaving 9 bases between them. The CDR3 coding sequence is TGTGCCAGCAGCCTCCCCGGGAACACCATATATTTT. This codes for CASSLPGNTIYF.

This chain joins TRBV6-5 and TRBJ1-1; no definite D call. Germline V gives CDR1 MNHEY, CDR2 SVGAGI. The CDR3 spans 13 residues. V was pared by 1 base and J by 1 base, with 4 bases between. The CDR3: CASSYLQNTEAFF. The DNA for the CDR3 is TGTGCCAGCAGTTACTTACAGAACACTGAAGCTTTCTTT.

This clone was observed a few times. The chain recombines TRBV4-1 with TRBJ1-2; 9 nucleotides agree with TRBD1. V shed 1 base and J 4 bases; nucleotides not matched to a gene: 4. Looked up from germline, CDR1 is MGHRA and CDR2 is YSYEKL. CDR3 length: 15 residues. CDR3 bases: TGCGCCAGCAGCCAAGGGGGACAGGGATTCTATGGCTACACCTTC. This codes for CASSQGGQGFYGYTF.

V is TRBV7-3 and J is TRBJ2-7; D is undetermined. V was trimmed by 5 bases and J by 2 bases, leaving 13 bases between them. The CDR3 contains 14 residues. The germline CDR1 and CDR2 sequences are SGHTA and FQGTGA. CDR3 sequence (DNA): TGTGCCAGCAGCCCGTACTTATACCCCTACGAGCAGTACTTC. Translated, it gives CASSPYLYPYEQYF.

V gene TRBV15 combines with J gene TRBJ2-1; D unresolved. Trimming stripped 1 base from V and 4 bases from J, with 5 bases between. Germline CDR1 LNHNV, CDR2 YYDKDF (reference sequence). The CDR3 has 13 residues. In nucleotides, the CDR3 is TGTGCCACCAGCAGAGCCGAGTACAATGAGCAGTTCTTC. Its protein product is CATSRAEYNEQFF. The full variable domain, completed using reference TRBV15 and TRBJ2-1, is DAMVIQNPRYQVTQFGKPVTLSCSQTLNHNVMYWYQQKSSQAPKLLFHYYDKDFNNEADTPDNFQSRRPNTSFCFLDIRSPGLGDTAMYLCATSRAEYNEQFFGPGTRLTVL.

This clone has just a few counts. The CDR3 sequence is CASSFSEGYGYTF. For the CDR3, the DNA is TGTGCCAGCAGCTTCTCCGAGGGCTATGGCTACACCTTC. This chain connects TRBV7-9 to TRBJ1-2; D gene unclear. This CDR3 comprises 13 residues. Per the germline V gene, CDR1 is SEHNR and CDR2 is FQNEAQ (reference sequence). Trimming removed 3 bases from V and 4 bases from J, with 9 bases in between. Together with reference TRBV7-9 and TRBJ1-2, the CDR3 gives the full variable domain: DTGVSQNPRHKITKRGQNVTFRCDPISEHNRLYWYRQTLGQGPEFLTYFQNEAQLEKSRLLSDRFSAERPKGSFSTLEIQRTEQGDSAMYLCASSFSEGYGYTFGSGTRLTVV.

The chain links TRBV9 to TRBJ2-5; 8 nucleotides match TRBD1. Germline CDR1 SGDLS, CDR2 YYNGEE. With 4 bases clipped from V and 2 bases from J, the junction kept 10 bases outside the gene matches. The CDR3 spans 16 residues. Written as DNA, the CDR3 is TGTGCCAGCAGCTTAGGACAGGGCTGGGGACAAGAGACCCAGTACTTC. Translation: CASSLGQGWGQETQYF.

This clone showed up just a few times. This chain uses TRBV30 with TRBJ1-5; the match to TRBD1 covers 9 bases. The V gene end was trimmed by 2 bases and the J gene end by 1 base; junction bases not matched to a gene: 6. This CDR3 has 16 amino acids. Germline lookup yields CDR1 GTSNPN and CDR2 SVGIG (reference sequence). The CDR3 loop is CAWSPPTGGSNQPQHF. CDR3 bases: TGTGCCTGGAGTCCCCCGACAGGGGGAAGCAATCAGCCCCAGCATTTT.

This rearrangement joins TRBV5-8 to TRBJ2-7; perhaps TRBD1 as D (5 bases). Germline lookup yields CDR1 SGHTS and CDR2 YDEGEE. Trimming removed 2 bases from V and 5 bases from J, with 11 bases in between. The CDR3 contains 13 residues. The CDR3 DNA reads TGTGCCAGCAGCTTTGACAGTTCCGACGAGCAGTACTTC. Its protein product is CASSFDSSDEQYF. The entire variable domain, with the rest obtained from reference TRBV5-8 and TRBJ2-7, is as follows: EAGVTQSPTHLIKTRGQQATLRCSPISGHTSVYWYQQALGLGLQFLLWYDEGEERNRGNFPPRFSGRQFPNYSSELNVNALELEDSALYLCASSFDSSDEQYFGPGTRLTVT.

CDR3 region: CASSYGQPLGPLHF. The CDR3, as DNA: TGTGCCAGCAGTTACGGACAGCCGTTGGGTCCCCTCCACTTT. V usage is TRBV6-5 and J usage is TRBJ1-6, with D perhaps matching TRBD1 (6 bases). Germline V lookup: CDR1 MNHEY, CDR2 SVGAGI. Trimming took 2 bases from V and 13 from J, leaving 15 bases between them. This CDR3 region has 14 residues.

The table lists this clone with a few counts. This chain joins TRBV15 and TRBJ1-6; D ambiguous. The CDR3 totals 16 residues. CDR1 and CDR2 from the germline V gene are LNHNV and YYDKDF (reference sequence). V gave up 0 bases and J gave up 0 bases, with 6 bases separating them. This CDR3 reads CATSRDHSSYNSPLHF. Written as DNA, the CDR3 is TGTGCCACCAGCAGAGATCATAGCTCCTATAATTCACCCCTCCACTTT. Full variable domain (missing parts from reference TRBV15 and TRBJ1-6): DAMVIQNPRYQVTQFGKPVTLSCSQTLNHNVMYWYQQKSSQAPKLLFHYYDKDFNNEADTPDNFQSRRPNTSFCFLDIRSPGLGDTAMYLCATSRDHSSYNSPLHFGNGTRLTVT.

The table lists this clone with a few counts. V gene TRBV18 combines with J gene TRBJ1-4; D gene ambiguous. This CDR3 has 14 amino acids. CDR1 is KGHSH and CDR2 is LQKENI in the germline V gene. V was clipped by 11 bases and J by 4 bases, with 17 bases between them. The DNA for the CDR3 is TGTGCCTCGGGCCGGGGAGGAAATAATGAAAAACTGTTTTTT. Protein: CASGRGGNNEKLFF. The entire variable domain, with the rest obtained from reference TRBV18 and TRBJ1-4, is as follows: NAGVMQNPRHLVRRRGQEARLRCSPMKGHSHVYWYRQLPEEGLKFMVYLQKENIIDESGMPKERFSAEFPKEGPSILRIQQVVRGDSAAYFCASGRGGNNEKLFFGSGTQLSVL.

The rearrangement uses TRBV6-4 and TRBJ1-2; 7 positions match TRBD1. Trimming cost V 4 bases and J 4 bases; bases outside gene matches: 6. Germline V CDR1 and CDR2: MRHNA, SNTAGT. This CDR3 is built from 14 residues. The CDR3 nucleotides are TGTGCCAGCAGTGCCGACAGGGCCGGCTATGGCTACACCTTC. Protein product: CASSADRAGYGYTF.